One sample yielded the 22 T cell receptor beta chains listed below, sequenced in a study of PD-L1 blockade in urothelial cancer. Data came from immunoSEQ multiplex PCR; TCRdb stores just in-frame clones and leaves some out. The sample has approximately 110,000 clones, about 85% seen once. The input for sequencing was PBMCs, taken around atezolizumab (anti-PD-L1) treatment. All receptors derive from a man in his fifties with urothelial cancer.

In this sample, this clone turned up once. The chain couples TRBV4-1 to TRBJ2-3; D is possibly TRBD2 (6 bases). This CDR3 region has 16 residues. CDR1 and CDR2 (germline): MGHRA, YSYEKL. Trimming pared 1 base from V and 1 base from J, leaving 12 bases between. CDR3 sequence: CASSQALALGTDTQYF. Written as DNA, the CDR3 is TGCGCCAGCAGCCAAGCACTAGCCTTGGGCACAGATACGCAGTATTTT.

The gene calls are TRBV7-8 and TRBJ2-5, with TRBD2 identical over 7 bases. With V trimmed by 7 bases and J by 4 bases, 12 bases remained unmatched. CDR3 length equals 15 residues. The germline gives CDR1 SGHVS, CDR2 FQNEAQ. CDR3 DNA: TGTGCCAGCACCACCAGGGAGGGCGGAGGAGAGACCCAGTACTTC. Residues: CASTTREGGGETQYF.

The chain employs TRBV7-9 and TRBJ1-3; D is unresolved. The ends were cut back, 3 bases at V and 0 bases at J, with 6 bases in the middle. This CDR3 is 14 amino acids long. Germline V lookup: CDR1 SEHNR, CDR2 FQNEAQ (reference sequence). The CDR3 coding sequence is TGTGCCAGCAGCTTCGGGAGCTCTGGAAACACCATATATTTT. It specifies CASSFGSSGNTIYF. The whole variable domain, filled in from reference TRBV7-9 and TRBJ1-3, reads DTGVSQNPRHKITKRGQNVTFRCDPISEHNRLYWYRQTLGQGPEFLTYFQNEAQLEKSRLLSDRFSAERPKGSFSTLEIQRTEQGDSAMYLCASSFGSSGNTIYFGEGSWLTVV.

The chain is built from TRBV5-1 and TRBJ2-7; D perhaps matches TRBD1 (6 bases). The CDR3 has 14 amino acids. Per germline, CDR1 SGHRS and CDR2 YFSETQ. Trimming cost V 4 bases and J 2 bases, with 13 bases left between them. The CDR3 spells CASSPGDLAYEQYF. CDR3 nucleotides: TGCGCCAGCAGCCCAGGGGACCTTGCCTACGAGCAGTACTTC. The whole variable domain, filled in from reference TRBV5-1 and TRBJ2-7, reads KAGVTQTPRYLIKTRGQQVTLSCSPISGHRSVSWYQQTPGQGLQFLFEYFSETQRNKGNFPGRFSGRQFSNSRSEMNVSTLELGDSALYLCASSPGDLAYEQYFGPGTRLTVT.

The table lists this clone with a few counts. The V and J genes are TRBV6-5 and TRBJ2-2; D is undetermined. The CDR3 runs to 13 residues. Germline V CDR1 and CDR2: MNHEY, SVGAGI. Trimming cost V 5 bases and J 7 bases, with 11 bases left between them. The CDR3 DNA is TGTGCCAGCAGTACACACAGTGACGGGGAGCTGTTTTTT. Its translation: CASSTHSDGELFF.

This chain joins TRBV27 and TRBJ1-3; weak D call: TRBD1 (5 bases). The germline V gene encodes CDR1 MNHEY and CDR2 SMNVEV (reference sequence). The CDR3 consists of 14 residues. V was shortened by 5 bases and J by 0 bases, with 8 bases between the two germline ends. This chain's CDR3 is CASSDRSSGNTIYF. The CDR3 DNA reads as TGTGCCAGCAGTGACAGAAGCTCTGGAAACACCATATATTTT.

The CDR3 DNA reads TGTGCCAGCAGCTTCCCCGGGACTAGTAAGTACTTC. As protein: CASSFPGTSKYF. The chain combines TRBV7-9 with TRBJ2-7; TRBD2 matches 8 bases. V lost 3 bases to trimming and J lost 11 bases; unmatched junction nucleotides: 6. This CDR3 comprises 12 residues. CDR1 SEHNR and CDR2 FQNEAQ come from the germline V gene (reference sequence). The full variable domain, its missing parts supplied by reference TRBV7-9 and TRBJ2-7, is DTGVSQNPRHKITKRGQNVTFRCDPISEHNRLYWYRQTLGQGPEFLTYFQNEAQLEKSRLLSDRFSAERPKGSFSTLEIQRTEQGDSAMYLCASSFPGTSKYFGPGTRLTVT.

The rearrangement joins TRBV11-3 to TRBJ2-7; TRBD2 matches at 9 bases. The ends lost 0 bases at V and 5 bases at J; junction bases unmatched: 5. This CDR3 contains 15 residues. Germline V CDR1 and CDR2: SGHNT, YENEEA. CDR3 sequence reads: CASSLEAGGPDEQYF. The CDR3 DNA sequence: TGTGCCAGCAGCTTAGAGGCGGGAGGGCCCGACGAGCAGTACTTC.

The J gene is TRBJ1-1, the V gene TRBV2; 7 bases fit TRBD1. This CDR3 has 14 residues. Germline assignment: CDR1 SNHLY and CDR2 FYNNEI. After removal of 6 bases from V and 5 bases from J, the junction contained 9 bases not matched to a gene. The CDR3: CASRFRDRGTEAFF. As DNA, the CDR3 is TGTGCCAGCAGATTCCGGGACAGAGGAACTGAAGCTTTCTTT.

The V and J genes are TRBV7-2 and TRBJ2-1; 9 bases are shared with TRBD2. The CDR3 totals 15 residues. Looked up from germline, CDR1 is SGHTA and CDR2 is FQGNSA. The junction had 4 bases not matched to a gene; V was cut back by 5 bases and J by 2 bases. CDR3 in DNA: TGTGCCAGCAGCCCTAGCGGGAAAACCTACAATGAGCAGTTCTTC. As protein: CASSPSGKTYNEQFF. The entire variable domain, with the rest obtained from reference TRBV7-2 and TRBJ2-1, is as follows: GAGVSQSPSNKVTEKGKDVELRCDPISGHTALYWYRQSLGQGLEFLIYFQGNSAPDKSGLPSDRFSAERTGGSVSTLTIQRTQQEDSAVYLCASSPSGKTYNEQFFGPGTRLTVL.

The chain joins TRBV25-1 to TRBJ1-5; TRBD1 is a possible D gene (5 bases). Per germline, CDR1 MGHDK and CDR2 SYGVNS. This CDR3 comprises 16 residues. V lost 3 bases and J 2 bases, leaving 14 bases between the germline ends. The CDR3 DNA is TGTGCCAGCAGTGAGATCCGGACACGCGGCAATCAGCCCCAGCATTTT. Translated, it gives CASSEIRTRGNQPQHF. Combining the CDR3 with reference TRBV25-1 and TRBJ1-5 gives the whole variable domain EADIYQTPRYLVIGTGKKITLECSQTMGHDKMYWYQQDPGMELHLIHYSYGVNSTEKGDLSSESTVSRIRTEHFPLTLESARPSHTSQYLCASSEIRTRGNQPQHFGDGTRLSIL.

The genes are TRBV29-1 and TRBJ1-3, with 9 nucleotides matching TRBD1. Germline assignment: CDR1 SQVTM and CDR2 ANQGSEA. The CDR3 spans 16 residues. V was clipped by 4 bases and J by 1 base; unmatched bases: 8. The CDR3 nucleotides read TGCAGCGTTGCTTTAGCGACAGGGGGTTCTGGAAACACCATATATTTT. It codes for CSVALATGGSGNTIYF.

The CDR3 is CATSREATGLYEQYF. The CDR3 bases are TGTGCCACCAGCAGAGAGGCGACAGGGTTGTACGAGCAGTACTTC. The J gene is TRBJ2-7, the V gene TRBV15; 7 bases map to TRBD1. The CDR3 consists of 15 residues. Losses at the gene ends were 0 bases for V and 4 bases for J; bases not matched to a gene: 6. Germline assignment: CDR1 LNHNV and CDR2 YYDKDF (reference sequence).

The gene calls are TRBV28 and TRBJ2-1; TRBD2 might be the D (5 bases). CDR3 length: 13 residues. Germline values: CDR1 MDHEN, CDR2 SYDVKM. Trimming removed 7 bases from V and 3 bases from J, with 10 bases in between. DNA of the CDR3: TGTGCCAGCAAATCGAGCGGCTACAATGAGCAGTTCTTC. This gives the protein CASKSSGYNEQFF.

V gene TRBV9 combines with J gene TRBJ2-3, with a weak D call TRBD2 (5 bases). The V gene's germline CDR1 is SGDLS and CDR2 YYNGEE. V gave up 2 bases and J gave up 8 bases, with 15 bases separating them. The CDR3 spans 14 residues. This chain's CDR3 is CASSVDLWKGTQYF. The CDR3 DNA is TGTGCCAGCAGCGTGGACTTATGGAAAGGTACGCAGTATTTT.

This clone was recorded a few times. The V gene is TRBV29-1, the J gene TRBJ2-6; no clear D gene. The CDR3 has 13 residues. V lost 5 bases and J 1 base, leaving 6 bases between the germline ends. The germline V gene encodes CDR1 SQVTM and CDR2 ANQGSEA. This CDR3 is CSVRESGANVLTF. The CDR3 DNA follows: TGCAGCGTTCGCGAGTCTGGGGCCAACGTCCTGACTTTC.

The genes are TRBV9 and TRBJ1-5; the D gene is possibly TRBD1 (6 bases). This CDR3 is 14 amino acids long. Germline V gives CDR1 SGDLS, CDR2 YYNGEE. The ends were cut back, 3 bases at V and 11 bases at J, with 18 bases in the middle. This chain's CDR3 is CASSEGDGGFTQHF. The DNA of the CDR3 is TGTGCCAGCAGCGAGGGGGATGGGGGTTTCACCCAGCATTTT.

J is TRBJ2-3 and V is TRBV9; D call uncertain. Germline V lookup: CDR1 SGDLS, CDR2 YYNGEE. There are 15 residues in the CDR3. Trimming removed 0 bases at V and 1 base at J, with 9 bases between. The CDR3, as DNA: TGTGCCAGCAGCGTAGGACTCCCGGGCACAGATACGCAGTATTTT. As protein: CASSVGLPGTDTQYF.

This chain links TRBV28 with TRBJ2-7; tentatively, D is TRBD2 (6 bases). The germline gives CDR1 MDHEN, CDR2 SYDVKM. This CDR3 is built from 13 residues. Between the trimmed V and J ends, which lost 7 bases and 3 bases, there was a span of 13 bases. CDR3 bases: TGTGCCAGCAATTTGGGAGGCGACTACGAGCAGTACTTC. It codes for CASNLGGDYEQYF.

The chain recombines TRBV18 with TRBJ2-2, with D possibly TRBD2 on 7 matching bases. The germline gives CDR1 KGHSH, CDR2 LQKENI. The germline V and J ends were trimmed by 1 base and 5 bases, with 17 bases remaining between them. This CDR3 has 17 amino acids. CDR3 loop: CASSPLPARGRTGELFF. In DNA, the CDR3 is TGTGCCAGCTCACCACTTCCTGCGCGGGGGCGAACCGGGGAGCTGTTTTTT.

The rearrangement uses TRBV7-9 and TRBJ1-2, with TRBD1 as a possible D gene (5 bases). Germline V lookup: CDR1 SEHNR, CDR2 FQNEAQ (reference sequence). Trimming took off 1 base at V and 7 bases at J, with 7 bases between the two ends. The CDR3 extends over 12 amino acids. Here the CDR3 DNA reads TGTGCCAGCAGCTTAGTACAGGCTGGCTACACCTTC. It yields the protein CASSLVQAGYTF.

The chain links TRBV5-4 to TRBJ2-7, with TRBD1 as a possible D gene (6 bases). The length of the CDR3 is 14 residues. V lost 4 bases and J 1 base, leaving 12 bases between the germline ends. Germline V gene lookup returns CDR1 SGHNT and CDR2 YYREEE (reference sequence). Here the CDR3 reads CASSLSGQSYEQYF. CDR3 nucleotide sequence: TGTGCCAGCAGCCTATCAGGACAGTCCTACGAGCAGTACTTC.